The T cell receptor (beta chain) under discussion was sequenced for a study of patients and donors after allogeneic stem cell transplantation. In germline, CDR1 is MNHEY, CDR2 SMNVEV (reference sequence). The CDR3 covers 15 residues. The trim removed 8 bases at V and 6 bases at J, leaving 11 bases unmatched. TCRdb re-analysed the RT-PCR reads in MiXCR, keeping a single row per CDR3 protein. The sample carries some 880,000 distinct CDR3 sequences, roughly 18% recorded once. What was sequenced was blood, either unsorted or a sorted T cell fraction (not recorded which). The receptor was isolated from a human donor who was either an allogeneic HSCT recipient or a stem cell or donor lymphocyte infusion donor (not recorded which). It is not recorded whose cells these are; they may come from a transplant donor. The chain is built from TRBV27 and TRBJ2-1; the match to TRBD1 covers 9 bases. This CDR3 reads CASRAWETGGNEQFF. CDR3 sequence (DNA): TGTGCCAGCCGGGCGTGGGAGACAGGGGGCAATGAGCAGTTCTTC.